The 20 T cell receptor beta chains reported below all come from one sample, sequenced in a study of T cell responses to AZD1222 COVID-19 vaccine. Measured with immunoSEQ multiplex PCR; TCRdb has only the in-frame clones, and not every one. The sample lists 98,000 or so clones; about 88% were seen once. This material consisted of peripheral blood, taken 28 days after the second AZD1222 dose. These receptors were obtained from an adult who received the AZD1222 COVID-19 vaccine.

This chain links TRBV7-6 with TRBJ2-1, with D perhaps matching TRBD2 (6 bases). Germline loops: CDR1 SGHVS, CDR2 FNYEAQ. This CDR3 has 15 residues. Trimming cost V 5 bases and J 2 bases, with 13 bases left between them. As DNA, the CDR3 is TGTGCCAGCAGCCCGGGTAGGACTACCTACAATGAGCAGTTCTTC. Translated, it gives CASSPGRTTYNEQFF.

V usage is TRBV19 and J usage is TRBJ2-7; D ambiguous. Germline assignment: CDR1 LNHDA and CDR2 SQIVND (reference sequence). Between the trimmed V and J ends, which lost 3 bases and 5 bases, there was a span of 14 bases. CDR3 size: 14 residues. The CDR3 sequence is CASSIYGISDEQYF. As DNA, the CDR3 is TGTGCCAGTAGTATTTATGGTATTTCGGACGAGCAGTACTTC. The whole variable domain, filled in from reference TRBV19 and TRBJ2-7, reads DGGITQSPKYLFRKEGQNVTLSCEQNLNHDAMYWYRQDPGQGLRLIYYSQIVNDFQKGDIAEGYSVSREKKESFPLTVTSAQKNPTAFYLCASSIYGISDEQYFGPGTRLTVT.

The chain uses TRBV5-1 and TRBJ2-5; possibly TRBD2 for D (6 bases). Germline values: CDR1 SGHRS, CDR2 YFSETQ. The CDR3 spans 15 residues. V was cut by 2 bases and J by 5 bases, with 16 bases left in between. Here the CDR3 DNA reads TGCGCCAGCAGCTTATCCGGAGGGGTGGTCGAGACCCAGTACTTC. Translating gives CASSLSGGVVETQYF.

This sequence joins TRBV4-2 and TRBJ2-1, with 13 bases identical to TRBD2. Germline V CDR1 and CDR2: LGHNA, YNFKEQ. The CDR3 contains 16 residues. V was clipped by 4 bases and J by 6 bases; unmatched bases: 6. Here the CDR3 DNA reads TGTGCCAGCAGCCGCACTAGCGGGAGGGGCTCCAATGAGCAGTTCTTC. Amino acids: CASSRTSGRGSNEQFF.

The chain couples TRBV19 to TRBJ2-1; 8 nucleotides line up with TRBD2. This CDR3 spans 14 amino acids. J was trimmed by 6 bases and V by 4 bases; bases with no gene match: 5. CDR1 is LNHDA, CDR2 SQIVND, per germline (reference sequence). This CDR3 is CASSSREGINEQFF. CDR3 in DNA: TGTGCCAGTAGTAGCCGGGAGGGAATCAATGAGCAGTTCTTC.

Only a few counts were recorded for this clone. The chain joins TRBV7-6 to TRBJ2-1; 10 nucleotides align to TRBD2. The CDR3 totals 17 residues. Losses at the gene ends were 0 bases for V and 0 bases for J; bases not matched to a gene: 2. Germline V gene data show CDR1 as SGHVS and CDR2 as FNYEAQ. The CDR3 DNA follows: TGTGCCAGCAGCTTAGCAATAGCGGGGGGCTCCTACAATGAGCAGTTCTTC. As protein: CASSLAIAGGSYNEQFF.

This clone has a single count. The chain carries TRBV2 and TRBJ2-3, with D possibly matching TRBD2 (5 bases). The germline V gene has CDR1 SNHLY and CDR2 FYNNEI. Trimming left V 6 bases short and J 0 bases short, with 16 bases between. The CDR3 length is 16 residues. CDR3 bases: TGTGCCAGCAGCTACCCTAGGACGGGGAGCACAGATACGCAGTATTTT. This encodes CASSYPRTGSTDTQYF.

The rearrangement uses TRBV9 and TRBJ1-4; possibly TRBD1 for D (5 bases). Trimming removed 3 bases at V and 8 bases at J, with 17 bases between. Germline CDR1 is SGDLS and CDR2 is YYNGEE. This CDR3 has 15 residues. The CDR3 sequence is CASSEGMGTREKLFF. The CDR3, as DNA: TGTGCCAGCAGCGAGGGGATGGGGACTAGAGAAAAACTGTTTTTT. Using reference TRBV9 and TRBJ1-4 for the parts outside the CDR3, the full variable domain is DSGVTQTPKHLITATGQRVTLRCSPRSGDLSVYWYQQSLDQGLQFLIQYYNGEERAKGNILERFSAQQFPDLHSELNLSSLELGDSALYFCASSEGMGTREKLFFGSGTQLSVL.

The chain is built from TRBV4-1 and TRBJ2-3, with 7 nucleotides matching TRBD1. After removal of 1 base from V and 6 bases from J, the junction contained 7 bases not matched to a gene. CDR3 size: 15 residues. The germline V gene has CDR1 MGHRA and CDR2 YSYEKL. Here the CDR3 DNA reads TGCGCCAGCAGCCAAGCGGAGACAGGGTTGGATACGCAGTATTTT. Translation gives CASSQAETGLDTQYF.

The chain links TRBV6-1 to TRBJ1-2; D is undetermined. The CDR3 consists of 15 residues. Germline V gene lookup returns CDR1 MNHNS and CDR2 SASEGT. V shed 3 bases and J shed 2 bases, with 13 bases lying between them. Here the CDR3 reads CASSESRLTNYGYTF. CDR3 bases: TGTGCCAGCAGTGAGTCTCGACTCACAAACTATGGCTACACCTTC.

The chain joins TRBV9 to TRBJ2-3; D ambiguous. The germline V gene encodes CDR1 SGDLS and CDR2 YYNGEE. The CDR3 contains 18 residues. The germline V and J ends were trimmed by 0 bases and 0 bases, with 17 bases remaining between them. In DNA, the CDR3 is TGTGCCAGCAGCGTAGTTGACGTAGGGTCGACTAGCACAGATACGCAGTATTTT. It is translated as CASSVVDVGSTSTDTQYF.

This rearrangement joins TRBV6-4 to TRBJ1-5; D not resolved. The CDR3 runs to 13 residues. Germline V CDR1 and CDR2: MRHNA, SNTAGT. Deletions cut 4 bases from V and 5 bases from J, with 9 bases between. The CDR3 nucleotides read TGTGCCAGCAGTGTTGAGGAAGATCAGCCCCAGCATTTT. Translating it yields CASSVEEDQPQHF.

The V and J genes are TRBV30 and TRBJ2-1; TRBD2 matches at 7 bases. Germline CDR1 GTSNPN, CDR2 SVGIG (reference sequence). The CDR3 covers 13 residues. Unmatched junction bases numbered 1, after V lost 2 bases and J lost 3 bases. CDR3 bases: TGTGCCTGGAGTCGCGGGAGCTACAATGAGCAGTTCTTC. Protein product: CAWSRGSYNEQFF.

The V and J genes are TRBV18 and TRBJ2-1, with 8 nucleotides matching TRBD2. This CDR3 is built from 16 residues. V dropped 0 bases and J dropped 4; count of bases not matched to a gene: 5. The germline V gene has CDR1 KGHSH and CDR2 LQKENI. CDR3 protein: CASSPPSSGSYNEQFF. In DNA, the CDR3 is TGTGCCAGCTCACCACCGTCGAGCGGGAGTTACAATGAGCAGTTCTTC.

Concerning this clone itself: Other DNA sequences in this sample translate to the same CDR3. V is TRBV5-1 and J is TRBJ2-2; D possibly corresponds to TRBD1 (6 bases). Germline CDR1 is SGHRS and CDR2 is YFSETQ. CDR3 length: 15 residues. V lost 0 bases, J lost 6 bases, and 12 bases lay in between. CDR3: CASSLGQGTAGELFF. The CDR3 bases are TGCGCCAGCAGCTTGGGCCAGGGGACGGCCGGGGAGCTGTTTTTT. Drawing the rest from reference TRBV5-1 and TRBJ2-2, the complete variable domain is KAGVTQTPRYLIKTRGQQVTLSCSPISGHRSVSWYQQTPGQGLQFLFEYFSETQRNKGNFPGRFSGRQFSNSRSEMNVSTLELGDSALYLCASSLGQGTAGELFFGEGSRLTVL.

The V and J genes are TRBV10-2 and TRBJ2-5, with a weak D call TRBD2 (6 bases). The CDR3 totals 14 residues. Germline V lookup: CDR1 WSHSY, CDR2 SAAADI. Trimming removed 9 bases at V and 4 bases at J, with 18 bases between. The CDR3 sequence: CASTARGLGETQYF. CDR3 bases: TGCGCCAGTACGGCCCGGGGGTTGGGAGAGACCCAGTACTTC.

The rearrangement uses TRBV19 and TRBJ1-5; no firm D call. Germline assignment: CDR1 LNHDA and CDR2 SQIVND (reference sequence). Deletions cut 4 bases from V and 7 bases from J, with 11 bases between. This CDR3 comprises 13 residues. CDR3 coding DNA: TGTGCCAGTAGTACCCGGACTGGGCAGCCCCAGCATTTT. This encodes CASSTRTGQPQHF.

In its sample, this clone was seen a few times. The chain recombines TRBV7-8 with TRBJ2-2, with 7 positions matching TRBD1. This CDR3 is built from 14 residues. The V segment lost 11 bases and the J segment 1 base; nucleotides outside the gene matches: 7. Germline CDR1 SGHVS, CDR2 FQNEAQ. CDR3 loop: CAQSRTGNTGELFF. Written as DNA, the CDR3 is TGTGCCCAGTCCAGGACAGGGAACACCGGGGAGCTGTTTTTT.

V usage is TRBV18 and J usage is TRBJ1-5; TRBD1 matches at 10 bases. The CDR3 has 19 amino acids. Germline V gene sequence: CDR1 KGHSH, CDR2 LQKENI. V trimming: 5 bases; J trimming: 0 bases; junction bases outside the gene matches: 13. This chain's CDR3 is CASSTSPRDRGYSNQPQHF. DNA for the CDR3: TGTGCCAGCTCAACCAGTCCCCGGGACAGGGGATATAGCAATCAGCCCCAGCATTTT.

In this sample, this clone turned up a few times. This rearrangement joins TRBV5-1 to TRBJ1-5; D remains ambiguous. Germline CDR1 reads SGHRS; CDR2 reads YFSETQ. The length of the CDR3 is 12 residues. V was pared by 0 bases and J by 3 bases, with 1 base between. The CDR3 region has the DNA TGCGCCAGCAGCTTGGACAATCAGCCCCAGCATTTT. Residues: CASSLDNQPQHF.